This T cell receptor (beta chain) was profiled in a study of siplizumab effects on memory and regulatory T cells. Study-wide results and caveats: Siplizumab gave mappable alloreactive CD4+ clones an average Treg-derived fraction of about 70%, against under 35% in controls. Siplizumab, the agent tested, significantly reduced alloreactive sequences traceable to unstimulated CD4+ memory cells. A naive or memory phenotype could not be assigned to roughly 80-96% of the proliferating CD4+ or CD8+ clones.

With V trimmed by 7 bases and J by 5 bases, 18 bases remained unmatched. CDR3 length: 18 amino acids. Per germline, CDR1 SGHRS and CDR2 YFSETQ. Each sample yielded 90,000 to 100,000 assayed TCR templates. Assay used: immunoSEQ multiplex PCR; TCRdb lists only in-frame clones, some missing. Among roughly 100,000 clones listed, 92% were seen once. Details on this clone: Its antigen is still unknown.

This receptor was taken from a human donor in good health. The chain carries TRBV5-1 and TRBJ2-7; 13 bases line up with TRBD2. The material sequenced was CD4+ T cells sorted from blood. CDR3 bases: TGCGCCAGCGTGGACGAAAGCCCGGGACTAGCGGGACTCAACGAGCAGTACTTC. It translates to CASVDESPGLAGLNEQYF. The full variable domain, completed using reference TRBV5-1 and TRBJ2-7, is KAGVTQTPRYLIKTRGQQVTLSCSPISGHRSVSWYQQTPGQGLQFLFEYFSETQRNKGNFPGRFSGRQFSNSRSEMNVSTLELGDSALYLCASVDESPGLAGLNEQYFGPGTRLTVT.